Shown below are 7 T cell receptor beta chains from a single sample sequenced in a study of blood T cell repertoires in COVID-19 (dated by TCRdb to the early 2020s). The method behind the library was the immunoSEQ multiplex PCR assay. What TCRdb holds here is the immuneACCESS table cut down to in-frame rearrangements. Part of the clones is not present; checked against another copy, under half of the missing clones reflect an unresolved V gene, and the others are unexplained. In this sample the table shows fewer than 300,000 clones, around 89% of which occur a single time. Jointly, the top ten make up roughly 0.8% of the sample. Sequencing was carried out using peripheral blood. The source of these receptors is a man aged 30 to 39 with acute or convalescent COVID-19.

The chain employs TRBV6-5 and TRBJ2-1; D not resolved. The V end was cut by 2 bases, the J end by 2 bases, with 10 bases between. CDR1 MNHEY and CDR2 SVGAGI come from the germline V gene. This CDR3 comprises 15 residues. CDR3 amino acids: CASSYGARAYNEQFF. CDR3 sequence (DNA): TGTGCCAGCAGTTACGGAGCGAGAGCCTACAATGAGCAGTTCTTC.

The rearrangement links TRBV10-2 to TRBJ2-7; 7 bases fit TRBD2. Trimming at V came to 3 bases and at J to 6 bases, leaving 8 bases not matched to a gene. The CDR3 is made up of 14 amino acids. CDR1 and CDR2 (germline): WSHSY, SAAADI. The CDR3 nucleotides are TGCGCCAGCAGTGAAAGACTAGCAGAGTCCGAGCAGTACTTC. This translates into CASSERLAESEQYF.

V is TRBV9 and J is TRBJ1-1; 7 bases are shared with TRBD1. The germline V gene encodes CDR1 SGDLS and CDR2 YYNGEE. This CDR3 has 14 amino acids. J lost 5 bases, V lost 4 bases, and 8 bases had no gene match. The CDR3 DNA reads as TGTGCCAGCAGCCCGCGACAGGGCCGGACTGAAGCTTTCTTT. Translated, it gives CASSPRQGRTEAFF.

The V call is TRBV7-2, the J call TRBJ2-1; possible D gene TRBD2, 7 bases. Between the trimmed V and J ends, which lost 6 bases and 6 bases, there was a span of 15 bases. Germline V gives CDR1 SGHTA, CDR2 FQGNSA. There are 14 residues in the CDR3. The CDR3 sequence: CASRKGGEGNEQFF. In DNA, the CDR3 is TGTGCCAGCAGGAAAGGGGGGGAGGGCAATGAGCAGTTCTTC. Filled out from reference TRBV7-2 and TRBJ2-1, the complete variable domain reads GAGVSQSPSNKVTEKGKDVELRCDPISGHTALYWYRQSLGQGLEFLIYFQGNSAPDKSGLPSDRFSAERTGGSVSTLTIQRTQQEDSAVYLCASRKGGEGNEQFFGPGTRLTVL.

The V gene is TRBV19, the J gene TRBJ2-1; a weak D match, TRBD1 (5 bases). V was shortened by 10 bases and J by 3 bases, with 13 bases between the two germline ends. CDR1 LNHDA and CDR2 SQIVND come from the germline V gene (reference sequence). The CDR3 totals 13 residues. CDR3 in DNA: TGTGCCACCGGGCAGGGTGGCTACAATGAGCAGTTCTTC. Translating it yields CATGQGGYNEQFF.

The V call is TRBV18, the J call TRBJ1-4, with 10 bases fitting TRBD1. This CDR3 comprises 17 residues. Germline CDR1 and CDR2: KGHSH and LQKENI. V was pared by 3 bases and J by 4 bases, with 8 bases of the junction left unmatched. The CDR3: CASSPVPGQGSNEKLFF. The CDR3 DNA sequence: TGTGCCAGCTCACCCGTCCCGGGACAGGGGAGTAATGAAAAACTGTTTTTT.

The chain has TRBV5-1 and TRBJ2-3, with 8 bases matching TRBD2. This CDR3 has 16 residues. V lost 1 base, J lost 0 bases, and 4 bases stayed unmatched. Looked up from germline, CDR1 is SGHRS and CDR2 is YFSETQ. CDR3: CASSLIAGTSTDTQYF. The DNA of the CDR3 is TGCGCCAGCAGCTTGATAGCGGGAACTAGCACAGATACGCAGTATTTT.